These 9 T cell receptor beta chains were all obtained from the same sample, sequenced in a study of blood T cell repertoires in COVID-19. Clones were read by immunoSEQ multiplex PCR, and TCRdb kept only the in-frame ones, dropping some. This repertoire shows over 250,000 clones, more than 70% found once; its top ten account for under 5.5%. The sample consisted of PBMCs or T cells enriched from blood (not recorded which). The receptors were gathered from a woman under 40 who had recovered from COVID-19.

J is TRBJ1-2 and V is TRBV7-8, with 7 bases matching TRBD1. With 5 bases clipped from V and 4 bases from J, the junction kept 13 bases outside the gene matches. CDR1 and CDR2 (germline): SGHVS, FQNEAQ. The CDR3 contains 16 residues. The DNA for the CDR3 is TGTGCCAGCAGCCCCCCAGGATCAGGGGGGTCCTATGGCTACACCTTC. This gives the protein CASSPPGSGGSYGYTF.

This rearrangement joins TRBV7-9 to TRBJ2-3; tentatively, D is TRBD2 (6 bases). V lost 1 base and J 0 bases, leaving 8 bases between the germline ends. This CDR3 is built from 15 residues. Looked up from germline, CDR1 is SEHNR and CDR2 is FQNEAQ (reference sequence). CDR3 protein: CASSLDGTSTDTQYF. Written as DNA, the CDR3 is TGTGCCAGCAGCTTAGATGGGACTAGCACAGATACGCAGTATTTT.

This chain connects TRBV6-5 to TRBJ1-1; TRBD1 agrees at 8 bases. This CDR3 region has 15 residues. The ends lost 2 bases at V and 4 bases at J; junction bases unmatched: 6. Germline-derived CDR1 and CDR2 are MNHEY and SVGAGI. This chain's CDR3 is CASSYMQGAGTEAFF. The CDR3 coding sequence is TGTGCCAGCAGTTACATGCAGGGGGCAGGCACTGAAGCTTTCTTT.

Here the CDR3 DNA reads TGTGCCAGTAGTAAGCAGGACAGGAAAGGCTATGGCTACACCTTC. Residues: CASSKQDRKGYGYTF. This rearrangement joins TRBV19 to TRBJ1-2; the match to TRBD1 covers 7 bases. CDR3 size: 15 residues. Germline CDR1 LNHDA, CDR2 SQIVND (reference sequence). V shed 4 bases, J shed 4 bases, and the junction held 9 bases outside the gene matches.

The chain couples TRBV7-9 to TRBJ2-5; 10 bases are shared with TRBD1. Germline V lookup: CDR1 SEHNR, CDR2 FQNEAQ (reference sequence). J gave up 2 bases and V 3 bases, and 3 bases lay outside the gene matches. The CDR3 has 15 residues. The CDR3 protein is CASSFGTGAQETQYF. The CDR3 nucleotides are TGTGCCAGCAGCTTTGGGACAGGGGCACAAGAGACCCAGTACTTC.

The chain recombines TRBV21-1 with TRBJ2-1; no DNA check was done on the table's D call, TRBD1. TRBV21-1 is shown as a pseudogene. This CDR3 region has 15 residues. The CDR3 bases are TGTGCCAGCAGCAACGGGACAGGGGAGGACAATGAGCAGTTCTTC. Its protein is CASSNGTGEDNEQFF.

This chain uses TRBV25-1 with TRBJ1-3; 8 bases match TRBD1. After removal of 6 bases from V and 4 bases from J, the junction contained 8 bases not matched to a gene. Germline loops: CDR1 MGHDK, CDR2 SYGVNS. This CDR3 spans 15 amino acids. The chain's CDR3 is CASSTDRGAGNTIYF. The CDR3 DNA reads TGTGCCAGCAGCACCGACAGGGGTGCAGGAAACACCATATATTTT.

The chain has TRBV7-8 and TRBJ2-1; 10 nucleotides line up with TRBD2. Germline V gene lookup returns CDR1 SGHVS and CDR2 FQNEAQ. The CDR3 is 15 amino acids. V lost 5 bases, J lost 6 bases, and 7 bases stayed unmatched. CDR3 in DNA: TGTGCCAGCAGCGCACAGCGGGGGGGCTTCAATGAGCAGTTCTTC. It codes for CASSAQRGGFNEQFF.

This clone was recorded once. This CDR3 reads CASRRGGPETQYF. In DNA, the CDR3 is TGTGCCAGCAGGCGGGGGGGGCCAGAGACCCAGTACTTC. V and J are TRBV12-3 or TRBV12-4 and TRBJ2-5, with 9 positions matching TRBD2. The CDR3 is 13 amino acids. The V segment lost 6 bases and the J segment 4 bases; nucleotides outside the gene matches: 3.